What follows are 11 T cell receptor beta chains derived from one specimen sequenced in a study of cytotoxic CD8 clonotypes in ibrutinib-treated CLL. Sequencing was performed with immunoSEQ multiplex PCR; in TCRdb, only in-frame clones are kept and a portion is missing. The repertoire holds some 300,000 clones, with roughly 85% as singletons. This specimen was PBMCs, taken before ibrutinib treatment. The receptor source for this set is a human donor with chronic lymphocytic leukemia.

CDR3 protein: CASSSLRSGAQHF. The CDR3 DNA is TGTGCCAGCAGCTCCCTACGATCAGGGGCCCAGCATTTT. The chain employs TRBV11-2 and TRBJ1-5; D possibly corresponds to TRBD1 (6 bases). The CDR3 extends over 13 amino acids. Between the trimmed V and J ends, which lost 4 bases and 11 bases, there was a span of 15 bases. Germline CDR1 is SGHAT and CDR2 is FQNNGV.

The chain recombines TRBV4-1 with TRBJ2-3, with D maybe TRBD2 (6 bases). The CDR3 sequence is 14 residues long. Trimming pared 0 bases from V and 4 bases from J, leaving 8 bases between. From germline, CDR1 is MGHRA and CDR2 YSYEKL. The CDR3 loop is CASSQELAPDTQYF. In DNA form, the CDR3 reads TGCGCCAGCAGCCAAGAACTAGCTCCAGATACGCAGTATTTT.

The gene calls are TRBV5-1 and TRBJ2-2; no clear D gene. The V end lost 0 bases, the J end lost 0 bases, and 9 bases lay between the germline ends. The CDR3 is 16 amino acids. Germline values: CDR1 SGHRS, CDR2 YFSETQ. CDR3 sequence reads: CASSLDGGANTGELFF. The CDR3 DNA follows: TGCGCCAGCAGCTTGGATGGCGGAGCGAACACCGGGGAGCTGTTTTTT.

The genes are TRBV27 and TRBJ2-1; D might be TRBD2 (5 bases). This CDR3 is built from 17 residues. CDR1 is MNHEY, CDR2 SMNVEV, per germline (reference sequence). The V end was cut by 4 bases, the J end by 0 bases, with 16 bases between. Here the CDR3 reads CASSSRALTTSYNEQFF. Here the CDR3 DNA reads TGTGCCAGCAGTTCGAGGGCCCTCACCACCTCCTACAATGAGCAGTTCTTC.

V gene TRBV30 combines with J gene TRBJ2-3, with a tentative D call TRBD2 (5 bases). This CDR3 region has 12 residues. V lost 2 bases to trimming and J lost 6 bases, with 9 bases between them. Germline V gene sequence: CDR1 GTSNPN, CDR2 SVGIG (reference sequence). For the CDR3, the DNA is TGTGCCTGGAGTCTTTCGGGGGATACGCAGTATTTT. Protein sequence: CAWSLSGDTQYF.

This chain joins TRBV9 and TRBJ2-1; D gene uncertain. V was cut by 0 bases and J by 6 bases, with 10 bases left in between. CDR1 SGDLS and CDR2 YYNGEE come from the germline V gene. This CDR3 is 14 amino acids long. The CDR3 region is CASSVAPIGNEQFF. CDR3 nucleotide sequence: TGTGCCAGCAGCGTAGCTCCGATTGGCAATGAGCAGTTCTTC.

This chain links TRBV5-4 with TRBJ1-1, with unresolved D. Germline-derived CDR1 and CDR2 are SGHNT and YYREEE (reference sequence). Deletions cut 5 bases from V and 1 base from J, with 12 bases between. The CDR3 is 14 residues long. This chain's CDR3 is CASRVIGENTEAFF. The CDR3 DNA follows: TGTGCCAGCAGGGTAATCGGGGAGAACACTGAAGCTTTCTTT.

This sequence joins TRBV4-3 and TRBJ1-4; D remains unclear. Germline loops: CDR1 LGHNA, CDR2 YSLEER. V was shortened by 4 bases and J by 5 bases, with 20 bases between the two germline ends. The CDR3 is made up of 17 amino acids. The CDR3 loop reads CASSLVGIRRENEKLFF. CDR3 coding DNA: TGCGCCAGCAGCCTCGTGGGTATCCGCCGGGAGAATGAAAAACTGTTTTTT.

The J gene is TRBJ1-2, the V gene TRBV25-1; TRBD1 aligns across 7 bases. The CDR3 has 15 residues. The V gene's germline CDR1 is MGHDK and CDR2 SYGVNS. After removal of 5 bases from V and 8 bases from J, the junction contained 14 bases not matched to a gene. The CDR3 DNA sequence: TGTGCCAGCAGTTCCGCGGGCTTAGGGGGCTCGGGCTACACCTTC. Amino acid sequence: CASSSAGLGGSGYTF.

This chain connects TRBV7-2 to TRBJ2-4; D perhaps matches TRBD2 (6 bases). The CDR3 length is 14 residues. Germline CDR1 is SGHTA and CDR2 is FQGNSA. The V end was cut by 4 bases, the J end by 6 bases, with 13 bases between. This CDR3 reads CASSYTGGVNIQYF. In DNA, the CDR3 is TGTGCCAGCAGCTACACGGGCGGGGTAAACATTCAGTACTTC.

This chain joins TRBV5-1 and TRBJ2-1; no definite D call. Trimming shortened V by 2 bases and J by 3 bases, and 15 bases separated the two germline ends. Germline V gene data show CDR1 as SGHRS and CDR2 as YFSETQ. This CDR3 comprises 16 residues. This CDR3 is CASSFGAQSFYNEQFF. DNA of the CDR3: TGCGCCAGCAGCTTCGGCGCCCAATCTTTCTACAATGAGCAGTTCTTC.